This T cell receptor beta chain was sequenced during a study of T-cell memory formation after mild COVID-19. Overall study: TCR clusters largely stayed donor specific.

Study findings and constraints: Contracting CD4+ clones were located mainly in CM and EM, and CD8+ clones in EMRA. In second-wave clones peaking day 37, SARS-CoV-2 specificity remained unconfirmed.

Of note for this clonotype: The antigen is undetermined.

Using constant-segment primers, 5'RACE produced TCR alpha and TCR beta cDNA libraries carrying sample barcodes and UMIs. TCRdb reprocessed the 5' RACE reads via MiXCR and lists one record per CDR3 protein. Of 150,000 to 200,000 distinct CDR3 sequences in the sample, about 20% are singletons; the top ten hold 20% to 25%. Germline lookup yields CDR1 LGHNA and CDR2 YNFKEQ. This CDR3 region has 17 residues. Trimming shortened V by 0 bases and J by 2 bases, and 17 bases separated the two germline ends. The chain joins TRBV4-2 to TRBJ2-7; TRBD1 or TRBD2 may be the D gene (6 bases each). Input material: PBMCs or a T cell subset sorted from them (not recorded which). This sequence was found in an adult woman who had mild COVID-19 (a few samples of this study predate the infection). Cell type and time point are not known. As DNA, the CDR3 is TGTGCCAGCAGCCAAGATCAGGGGAAGCGGGCGGCCTACGAGCAGTACTTC. Amino acid sequence: CASSQDQGKRAAYEQYF.